Shown below are 22 T cell receptor beta chains from a single sample sequenced in a study of T cell repertoires in cytomegalovirus infection. TCRdb processed the reads anew with MiXCR; each CDR3 protein has one entry. The data show about 920,000 distinct CDR3 sequences, with roughly 31% seen just once and roughly 12% held by the top ten. These receptors' targets are unknown. This material consisted of cultured CD8+ T cells from PBMCs, taken from culture after CMV antigen stimulation. Receptor source: a human donor in good health (CMV status not recorded). Some clones in this sample may be carry-over from other donors' samples.

This clonotype was found a few times. The V and J genes are TRBV5-5 and TRBJ2-2, with 16 positions matching TRBD2. The ends lost 4 bases at V and 5 bases at J; junction bases unmatched: 5. The CDR3 extends over 17 amino acids. Germline CDR1 SGHKS, CDR2 YYEKEE (reference sequence). The CDR3 reads CASSAGLAGGRTGELFF. CDR3 nucleotides: TGTGCCAGCAGCGCGGGACTAGCGGGGGGGCGAACCGGGGAGCTGTTTTTT. Filled out from reference TRBV5-5 and TRBJ2-2, the complete variable domain reads DAGVTQSPTHLIKTRGQQVTLRCSPISGHKSVSWYQQVLGQGPQFIFQYYEKEERGRGNFPDRFSARQFPNYSSELNVNALLLGDSALYLCASSAGLAGGRTGELFFGEGSRLTVL.

This sequence joins TRBV4-3 and TRBJ1-2; D remains ambiguous. Between the trimmed V and J ends, which lost 3 bases and 5 bases, there was a span of 19 bases. The germline gives CDR1 LGHNA, CDR2 YSLEER. The CDR3 sequence is 16 residues long. The chain's CDR3 is CASSHAPRETHYGYTF. DNA for the CDR3: TGCGCCAGCAGCCATGCTCCCCGGGAGACACATTATGGCTACACCTTC.

This clonotype was seen a few times. The chain joins TRBV28 to TRBJ1-1; weak D call: TRBD1 (6 bases). V was cut by 6 bases and J by 5 bases, with 16 bases left in between. This CDR3 has 14 residues. Germline values: CDR1 MDHEN, CDR2 SYDVKM. CDR3 DNA sequence: TGTGCCAGCAGAATAACAGGGATGGCTACTGAAGCTTTCTTT. This codes for CASRITGMATEAFF.

The table lists this clonotype with a count of one. The chain links TRBV4-1 to TRBJ2-5; 9 bases line up with TRBD1. CDR1 and CDR2 (germline): MGHRA, YSYEKL. Trimming removed 3 bases from V and 5 bases from J; junction bases left unmatched: 7. This CDR3 contains 15 residues. In DNA, the CDR3 is TGCGCCAGCAGCCACCCGGGACAGGGCTTGGAGACCCAGTACTTC. Translation: CASSHPGQGLETQYF.

The chain's CDR3 is CSARDLLGQGAIGPEAFF. Written as DNA, the CDR3 is TGCAGTGCTAGAGATTTATTGGGACAGGGGGCTATCGGGCCTGAAGCTTTCTTT. The V and J genes are TRBV20-1 and TRBJ1-1, with 12 bases fitting TRBD1. The trim removed 0 bases at V and 6 bases at J, leaving 14 bases unmatched. The CDR3 sequence is 18 residues long. Germline CDR1 and CDR2: DFQATT and SNEGSKA (reference sequence).

The table lists this clonotype with a few counts. The genes are TRBV9 and TRBJ1-2, with 9 bases fitting TRBD1. V trimming: 2 bases; J trimming: 2 bases; junction bases outside the gene matches: 1. Germline V lookup: CDR1 SGDLS, CDR2 YYNGEE. The CDR3 is 14 residues long. In DNA form, the CDR3 reads TGTGCCAGCAGCGTCGGACAGGGGAACTATGGCTACACCTTC. Translated: CASSVGQGNYGYTF.

Only a few counts were recorded for this clonotype. The V gene is TRBV9, the J gene TRBJ2-3; a possible D gene is TRBD2 (6 bases). Germline CDR1 SGDLS, CDR2 YYNGEE. There are 14 residues in the CDR3. V gave up 3 bases and J gave up 6 bases, with 14 bases separating them. For the CDR3, the DNA is TGTGCCAGCAGCGGGGGACTTAGCTGGGATACGCAGTATTTT. Translated, it gives CASSGGLSWDTQYF.

This clonotype was seen at least ten times. The chain is built from TRBV7-9 and TRBJ1-5; TRBD1 might be the D (5 bases). The CDR3 consists of 15 residues. Germline V gives CDR1 SEHNR, CDR2 FQNEAQ (reference sequence). V shed 5 bases and J shed 3 bases, with 14 bases lying between them. The CDR3: CASSLDGGFNQPQHF. CDR3 DNA: TGTGCCAGCAGCCTGGATGGGGGGTTCAATCAGCCCCAGCATTTT.

This clonotype was recorded many times. The chain links TRBV7-6 to TRBJ2-5; D possibly corresponds to TRBD1 (5 bases). V lost 1 base, J lost 5 bases, and 17 bases lay in between. This CDR3 region has 16 residues. Per germline, CDR1 SGHVS and CDR2 FNYEAQ. CDR3: CASSLGGPSVVETQYF. CDR3 DNA sequence: TGTGCCAGCAGCTTAGGGGGCCCATCAGTTGTGGAGACCCAGTACTTC. The complete variable domain, with remaining parts taken from reference TRBV7-6 and TRBJ2-5, reads GAGVSQSPRYKVTKRGQDVALRCDPISGHVSLYWYRQALGQGPEFLTYFNYEAQQDKSGLPNDRFSAERPEGSISTLTIQRTEQRDSAMYRCASSLGGPSVVETQYFGPGTRLLVL.

This clonotype was detected only a few times. J is TRBJ1-2 and V is TRBV18; D not resolved. This CDR3 comprises 16 residues. Looked up from germline, CDR1 is KGHSH and CDR2 is LQKENI. Between the trimmed V and J ends, which lost 2 bases and 4 bases, there was a span of 17 bases. The chain's CDR3 is CASSPSSRDHGYGYTF. The CDR3 region has the DNA TGTGCCAGCTCACCATCGTCAAGGGATCACGGCTATGGCTACACCTTC.

The J gene is TRBJ1-2, the V gene TRBV7-9, with a possible D match to TRBD1 (6 bases). V was pared by 5 bases and J by 6 bases, with 16 bases between. The CDR3 is made up of 14 amino acids. The germline CDR1 and CDR2 sequences are SEHNR and FQNEAQ (reference sequence). CDR3 sequence (DNA): TGTGCCAGCAGCCAAGGGGGATCCCCAAATGGCTACACCTTC. Translating gives CASSQGGSPNGYTF.

This clonotype was observed at least ten times. CDR3 bases: TGTGCCAGCAGCCTCAGGACAGGGATTGACCAGCCCCAGCATTTT. Protein sequence: CASSLRTGIDQPQHF. This chain uses TRBV7-2 with TRBJ1-5, with 8 nucleotides matching TRBD1. This CDR3 comprises 15 residues. CDR1 is SGHTA and CDR2 is FQGNSA in the germline V gene. Germline trimming cut 5 bases from V and 7 bases from J; bases unmatched to any gene: 10.

This clonotype was counted a few times. This chain connects TRBV27 to TRBJ1-2; TRBD1 is a possible D gene (5 bases). Germline V gene data show CDR1 as MNHEY and CDR2 as SMNVEV (reference sequence). Trimming removed 6 bases from V and 9 bases from J, with 17 bases in between. The CDR3 consists of 13 residues. The CDR3 spells CASRDSPQQSYTF. CDR3 nucleotide sequence: TGTGCCAGCAGAGACAGTCCCCAGCAGAGCTACACCTTC.

Notes on this clonotype: One end of the junction does not line up with germline, which may come from a read error. CDR3 protein: CANSYSNRWGEQFF. The CDR3 DNA is TGTGCCAACAGTTACTCGAACCGGTGGGGTGAGCAGTTCTTC. V and J are TRBV6-5 and TRBJ2-1; no clear D gene. This CDR3 is 14 amino acids long. The germline gives CDR1 MNHEY, CDR2 SVGAGI.

This clonotype has more than one count but fewer than ten. The rearrangement links TRBV27 to TRBJ1-6, with TRBD1 identical over 10 bases. CDR3 length: 14 amino acids. The V and J ends lost 5 bases and 9 bases, in that order; junction bases with no gene match: 4. In germline, CDR1 is MNHEY, CDR2 SMNVEV (reference sequence). CDR3 sequence (DNA): TGTGCCAGCAGTATGGGACAGGGGTCTTCACCCCTCCACTTT. Its protein is CASSMGQGSSPLHF.

The chain employs TRBV5-8 and TRBJ2-5; TRBD1 matches at 7 bases. V dropped 0 bases and J dropped 2; count of bases not matched to a gene: 7. This CDR3 has 16 residues. Germline V gene sequence: CDR1 SGHTS, CDR2 YDEGEE. The CDR3 is CASSLGDRVPQETQYF. The CDR3 region has the DNA TGTGCCAGCAGCTTGGGCGACAGGGTCCCACAAGAGACCCAGTACTTC.

This clonotype was counted only a few times. CDR3 region: CASSSPRTGRSNSPLHF. The CDR3 DNA reads as TGTGCCAGCAGTTCCCCCCGGACAGGGCGTTCTAATTCACCCCTCCACTTT. The chain links TRBV27 to TRBJ1-6; 8 nucleotides agree with TRBD1. The CDR3 sequence is 17 residues long. Trimming took 4 bases from V and 6 from J; bases not matched to a gene: 11. CDR1 and CDR2 (germline): MNHEY, SMNVEV (reference sequence).

This chain connects TRBV12-3 or TRBV12-4 to TRBJ2-3; D could derive from TRBD1 or TRBD2 (5 bases each). CDR3 length equals 15 residues. V lost 4 bases, J lost 4 bases, and 15 bases lay in between. The CDR3 loop reads CASSWLERGPDTQYF. DNA of the CDR3: TGTGCCAGCAGTTGGCTAGAGAGGGGACCAGATACGCAGTATTTT.

This clonotype was observed a few times. The chain combines TRBV7-6 with TRBJ2-1; 8 positions match TRBD2. Germline V CDR1 and CDR2: SGHVS, FNYEAQ. The CDR3 has 17 residues. J gave up 7 bases and V 4 bases, and 15 bases lay outside the gene matches. CDR3 bases: TGTGCCAGCAGCTCCCCTAATAGTAGCGGGGCGCGAAATGAGCAGTTCTTC. Protein: CASSSPNSSGARNEQFF. Using reference TRBV7-6 and TRBJ2-1 for the parts outside the CDR3, the full variable domain is GAGVSQSPRYKVTKRGQDVALRCDPISGHVSLYWYRQALGQGPEFLTYFNYEAQQDKSGLPNDRFSAERPEGSISTLTIQRTEQRDSAMYRCASSSPNSSGARNEQFFGPGTRLTVL.

This chain links TRBV5-5 with TRBJ2-1, with a weak D call TRBD1 (5 bases). V was pared by 3 bases and J by 0 bases, with 10 bases between. CDR1 is SGHKS and CDR2 is YYEKEE in the germline V gene (reference sequence). This CDR3 region has 15 residues. The CDR3 sequence: CASSWQGFSYNEQFF. CDR3 nucleotides: TGTGCCAGCAGCTGGCAGGGATTCTCCTACAATGAGCAGTTCTTC.

This chain links TRBV7-9 with TRBJ1-1; D remains ambiguous. Germline loops: CDR1 SEHNR, CDR2 FQNEAQ (reference sequence). The CDR3 sequence is 14 residues long. V lost 5 bases to trimming and J lost 4 bases, with 14 bases between them. CDR3 nucleotide sequence: TGTGCCAGCAGCCCCCTCTTTGGGTTCACTGAAGCTTTCTTT. Translated, it gives CASSPLFGFTEAFF.

The V and J genes are TRBV9 and TRBJ2-1; 8 nucleotides line up with TRBD1. Looked up from germline, CDR1 is SGDLS and CDR2 is YYNGEE. V gave up 3 bases and J gave up 12 bases; unmatched junction bases: 5. There are 12 residues in the CDR3. For the CDR3, the DNA is TGTGCCAGCAGCGAGGGGACAGGAACGCAGTTCTTC. It specifies CASSEGTGTQFF.